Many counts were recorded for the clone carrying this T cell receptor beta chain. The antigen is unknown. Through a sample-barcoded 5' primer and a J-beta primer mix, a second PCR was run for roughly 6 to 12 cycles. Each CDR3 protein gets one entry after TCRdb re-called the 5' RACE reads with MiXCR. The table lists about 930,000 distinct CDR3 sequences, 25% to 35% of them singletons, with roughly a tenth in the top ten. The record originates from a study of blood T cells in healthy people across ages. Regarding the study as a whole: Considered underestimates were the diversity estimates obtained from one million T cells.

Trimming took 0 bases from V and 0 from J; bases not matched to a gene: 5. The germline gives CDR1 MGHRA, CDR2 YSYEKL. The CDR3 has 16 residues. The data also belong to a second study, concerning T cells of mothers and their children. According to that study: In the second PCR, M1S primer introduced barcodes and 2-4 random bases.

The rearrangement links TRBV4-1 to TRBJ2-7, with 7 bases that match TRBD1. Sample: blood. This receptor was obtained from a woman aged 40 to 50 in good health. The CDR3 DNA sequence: TGCGCCAGCAGCCAAGACCGGGACAGCTTCTCCTACGAGCAGTACTTC. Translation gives CASSQDRDSFSYEQYF.